This T cell receptor beta chain was retrieved from a study of neoadjuvant anti-PD-1 for oral cavity cancer. The wider study: Most patients had three to four biweekly doses of 3 mg/kg nivolumab before resection. Patients without progression got a fourth dose around day 43.

Findings and limits, study-wide: Higher pretreatment blood Treg/Th17 ratios correlated with higher pretreatment blood and lower post-treatment tumor TCRbeta clonality. With three patients per group, TCR findings need larger cohorts.

Method: immunoSEQ multiplex PCR; TCRdb's copy keeps in-frame clones and lacks some. The sample carries 70,000 to 95,000 clones, under 90% recorded once. Looked up from germline, CDR1 is SGHRS and CDR2 is YFSETQ. This CDR3 has 15 residues. Between the trimmed V and J ends, which lost 4 bases and 6 bases, there was a span of 20 bases. Of note for this clone: Its antigen remains unknown.

The sequence came from a person between 40 and 79 years old with oral cavity squamous cell carcinoma. This sample comprised PBMCs, obtained before nivolumab (anti-PD-1) treatment. V usage is TRBV5-1 and J usage is TRBJ2-7, with no clear D. The CDR3 bases are TGCGCCAGCAGCCCTAACGGAGCAGCCTACGGCGAGCAGTACTTC. Protein sequence: CASSPNGAAYGEQYF. Combining the CDR3 with reference TRBV5-1 and TRBJ2-7 gives the whole variable domain KAGVTQTPRYLIKTRGQQVTLSCSPISGHRSVSWYQQTPGQGLQFLFEYFSETQRNKGNFPGRFSGRQFSNSRSEMNVSTLELGDSALYLCASSPNGAAYGEQYFGPGTRLTVT.